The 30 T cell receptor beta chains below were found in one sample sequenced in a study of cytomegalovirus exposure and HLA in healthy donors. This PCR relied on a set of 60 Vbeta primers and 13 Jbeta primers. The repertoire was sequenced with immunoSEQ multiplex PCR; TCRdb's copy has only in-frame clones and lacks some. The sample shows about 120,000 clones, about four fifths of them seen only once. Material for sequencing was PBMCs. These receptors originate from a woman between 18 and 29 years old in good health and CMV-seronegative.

The CDR3 DNA sequence: TGTGCCAGCAGATCCGTCGAGATAAACACTGAAGCTTTCTTT. Amino acids: CASRSVEINTEAFF. This sequence joins TRBV27 and TRBJ1-1; no definite D call. The CDR3 consists of 14 residues. The germline V gene encodes CDR1 MNHEY and CDR2 SMNVEV (reference sequence). Deletions cut 6 bases from V and 2 bases from J, with 13 bases between.

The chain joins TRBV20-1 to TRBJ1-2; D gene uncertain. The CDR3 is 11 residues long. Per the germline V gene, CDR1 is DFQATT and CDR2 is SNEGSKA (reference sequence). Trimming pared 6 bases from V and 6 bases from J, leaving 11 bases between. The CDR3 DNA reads TGCAGTGCCCGGGTTGCCCATGGCTACACCTTC. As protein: CSARVAHGYTF.

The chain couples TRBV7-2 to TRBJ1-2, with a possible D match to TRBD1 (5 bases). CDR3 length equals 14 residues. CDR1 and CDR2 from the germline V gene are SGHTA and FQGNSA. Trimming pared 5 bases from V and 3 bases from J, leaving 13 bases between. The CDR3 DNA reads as TGTGCCAGCAGCCCCGGGACGGGAGACTATGGCTACACCTTC. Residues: CASSPGTGDYGYTF.

The CDR3 DNA follows: TGTGCCAGCAGTTTCTCGGGTCTGGGGCGGGGGGGATCCTACGAGCAGTACTTC. This codes for CASSFSGLGRGGSYEQYF. V and J are TRBV27 and TRBJ2-7; TRBD2 agrees at 9 bases. The CDR3 is made up of 18 amino acids. The V gene's germline CDR1 is MNHEY and CDR2 SMNVEV (reference sequence). V gave up 3 bases and J gave up 1 base; unmatched junction bases: 13.

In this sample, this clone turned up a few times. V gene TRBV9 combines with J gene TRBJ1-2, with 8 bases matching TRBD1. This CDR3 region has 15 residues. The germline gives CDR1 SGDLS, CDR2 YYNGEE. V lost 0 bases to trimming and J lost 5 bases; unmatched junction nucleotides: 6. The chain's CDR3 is CASSVGGQGWYGYTF. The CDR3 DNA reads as TGTGCCAGCAGCGTAGGTGGACAGGGTTGGTATGGCTACACCTTC.

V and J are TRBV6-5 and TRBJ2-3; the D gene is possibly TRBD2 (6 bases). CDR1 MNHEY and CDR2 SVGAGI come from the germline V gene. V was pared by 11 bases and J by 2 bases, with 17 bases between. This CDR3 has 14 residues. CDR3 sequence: CASTSGTPTDTQYF. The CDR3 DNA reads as TGTGCCTCTACGTCGGGGACTCCCACAGATACGCAGTATTTT.

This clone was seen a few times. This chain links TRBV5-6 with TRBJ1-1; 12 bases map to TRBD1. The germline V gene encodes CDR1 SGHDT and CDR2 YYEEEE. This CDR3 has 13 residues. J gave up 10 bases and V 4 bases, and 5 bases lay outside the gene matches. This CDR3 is CASSLGTGGRAFF. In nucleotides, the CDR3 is TGTGCCAGCAGCCTTGGGACAGGGGGCAGAGCTTTCTTT.

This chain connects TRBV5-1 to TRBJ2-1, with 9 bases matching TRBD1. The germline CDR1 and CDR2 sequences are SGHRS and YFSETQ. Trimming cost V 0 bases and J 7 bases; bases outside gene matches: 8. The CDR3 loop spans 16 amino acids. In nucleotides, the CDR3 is TGCGCCAGCAGCTTGGCCGGACAGGGGATAAGGAATGAGCAGTTCTTC. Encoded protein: CASSLAGQGIRNEQFF.

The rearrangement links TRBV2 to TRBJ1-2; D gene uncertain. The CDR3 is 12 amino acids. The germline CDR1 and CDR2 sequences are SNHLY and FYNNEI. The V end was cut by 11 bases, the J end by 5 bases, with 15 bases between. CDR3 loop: CAGGLETYGYTF. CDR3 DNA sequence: TGTGCCGGAGGACTGGAGACTTATGGCTACACCTTC.

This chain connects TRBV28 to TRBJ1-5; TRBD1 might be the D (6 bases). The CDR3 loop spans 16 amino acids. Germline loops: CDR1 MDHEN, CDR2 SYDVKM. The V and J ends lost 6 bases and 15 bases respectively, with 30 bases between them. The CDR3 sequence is CASRAGGATPYRILHF. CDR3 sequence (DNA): TGTGCCAGCAGAGCGGGGGGGGCGACTCCGTACCGAATATTGCATTTT.

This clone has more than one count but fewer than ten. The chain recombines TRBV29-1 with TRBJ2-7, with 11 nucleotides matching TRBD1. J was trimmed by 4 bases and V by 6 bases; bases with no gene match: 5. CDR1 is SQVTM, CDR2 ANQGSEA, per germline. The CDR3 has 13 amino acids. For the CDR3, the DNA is TGCAGCGTATTGGGACAGGGGGTTTACGAGCAGTACTTC. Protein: CSVLGQGVYEQYF.

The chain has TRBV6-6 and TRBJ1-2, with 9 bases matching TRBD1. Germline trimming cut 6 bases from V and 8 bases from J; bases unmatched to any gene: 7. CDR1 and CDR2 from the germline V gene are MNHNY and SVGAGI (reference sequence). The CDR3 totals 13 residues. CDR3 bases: TGTGCCAGCAGGGGGACAGGGACGAGCGGCTACACCTTC. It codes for CASRGTGTSGYTF.

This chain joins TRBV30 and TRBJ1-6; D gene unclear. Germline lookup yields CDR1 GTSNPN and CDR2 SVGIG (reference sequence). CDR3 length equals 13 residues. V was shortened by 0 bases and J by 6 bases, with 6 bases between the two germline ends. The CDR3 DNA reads TGTGCCTGGAGTGTACCGGGTAATTCACCCCTCCACTTT. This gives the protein CAWSVPGNSPLHF.

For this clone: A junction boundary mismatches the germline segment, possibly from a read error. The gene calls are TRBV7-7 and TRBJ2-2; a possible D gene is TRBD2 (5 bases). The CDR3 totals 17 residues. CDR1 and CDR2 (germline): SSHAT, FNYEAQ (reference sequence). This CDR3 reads CASSLKPSLANTGELFF. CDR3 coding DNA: TGTGCTAGCAGCTTAAAGCCGTCACTAGCGAACACCGGGGAGCTGTTTTTT.

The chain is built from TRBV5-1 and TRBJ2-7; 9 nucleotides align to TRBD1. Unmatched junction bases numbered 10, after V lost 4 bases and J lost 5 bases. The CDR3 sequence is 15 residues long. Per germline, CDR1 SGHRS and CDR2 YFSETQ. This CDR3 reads CASSLPGTGLNEQYF. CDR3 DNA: TGCGCCAGCAGCCTTCCGGGGACAGGGCTCAACGAGCAGTACTTC.

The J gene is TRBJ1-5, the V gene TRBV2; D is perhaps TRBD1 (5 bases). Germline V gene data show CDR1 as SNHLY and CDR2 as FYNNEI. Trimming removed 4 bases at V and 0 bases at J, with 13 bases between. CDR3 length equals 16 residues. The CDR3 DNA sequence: TGTGCCAGCAGTGTGTCAAGGGGACTTAGCAATCAGCCCCAGCATTTT. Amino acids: CASSVSRGLSNQPQHF.

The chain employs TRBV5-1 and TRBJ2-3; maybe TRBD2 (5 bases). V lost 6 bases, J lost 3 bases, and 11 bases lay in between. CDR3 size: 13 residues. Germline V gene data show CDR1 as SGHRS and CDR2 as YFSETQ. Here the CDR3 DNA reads TGCGCCAGCAAAGAGCCGGGAACAGATACGCAGTATTTT. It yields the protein CASKEPGTDTQYF.

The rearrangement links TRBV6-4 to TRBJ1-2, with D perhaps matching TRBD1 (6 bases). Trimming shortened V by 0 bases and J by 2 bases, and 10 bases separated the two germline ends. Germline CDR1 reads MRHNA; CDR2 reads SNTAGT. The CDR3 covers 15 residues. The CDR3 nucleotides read TGTGCCAGCAGTGACTCCCACAGGGCAAACTATGGCTACACCTTC. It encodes CASSDSHRANYGYTF.

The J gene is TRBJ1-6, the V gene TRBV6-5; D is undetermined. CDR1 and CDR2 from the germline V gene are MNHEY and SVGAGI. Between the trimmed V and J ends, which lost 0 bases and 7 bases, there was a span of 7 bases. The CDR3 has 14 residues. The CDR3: CASSYSKENSPLHF. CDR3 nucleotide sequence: TGTGCCAGCAGTTACTCGAAGGAGAATTCACCCCTCCACTTT.

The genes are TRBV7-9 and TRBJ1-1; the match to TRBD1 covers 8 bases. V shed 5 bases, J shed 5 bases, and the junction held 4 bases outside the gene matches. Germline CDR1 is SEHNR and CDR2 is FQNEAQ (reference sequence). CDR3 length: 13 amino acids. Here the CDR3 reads CASSPNRGTEAFF. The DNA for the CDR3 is TGTGCCAGCAGCCCGAACAGGGGGACTGAAGCTTTCTTT.

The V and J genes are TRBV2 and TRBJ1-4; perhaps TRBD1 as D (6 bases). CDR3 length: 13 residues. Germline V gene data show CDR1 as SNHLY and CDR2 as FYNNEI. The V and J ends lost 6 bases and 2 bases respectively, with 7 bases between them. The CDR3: CASRDRTNEKLFF. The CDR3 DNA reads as TGTGCCAGCAGAGACAGGACTAATGAAAAACTGTTTTTT.

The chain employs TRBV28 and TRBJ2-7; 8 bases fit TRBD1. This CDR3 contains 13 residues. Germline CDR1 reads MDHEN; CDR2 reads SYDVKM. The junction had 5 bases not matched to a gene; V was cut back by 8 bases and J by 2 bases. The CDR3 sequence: CASLLQGAYEQYF. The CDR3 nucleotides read TGTGCCAGCCTTCTACAGGGGGCCTACGAGCAGTACTTC.

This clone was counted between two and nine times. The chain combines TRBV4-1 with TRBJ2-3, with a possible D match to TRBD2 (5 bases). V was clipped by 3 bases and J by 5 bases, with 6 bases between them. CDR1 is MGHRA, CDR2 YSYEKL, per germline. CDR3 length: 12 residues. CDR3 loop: CASSHGEDTQYF. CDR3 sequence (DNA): TGCGCCAGCAGCCACGGGGAAGATACGCAGTATTTT.

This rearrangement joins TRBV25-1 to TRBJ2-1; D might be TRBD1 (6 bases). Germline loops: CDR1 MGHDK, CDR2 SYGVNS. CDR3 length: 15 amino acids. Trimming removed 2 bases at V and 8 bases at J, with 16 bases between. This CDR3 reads CASSETTGPRDEQFF. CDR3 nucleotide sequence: TGTGCCAGCAGTGAAACAACAGGGCCCCGGGATGAGCAGTTCTTC. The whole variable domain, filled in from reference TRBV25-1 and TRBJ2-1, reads EADIYQTPRYLVIGTGKKITLECSQTMGHDKMYWYQQDPGMELHLIHYSYGVNSTEKGDLSSESTVSRIRTEHFPLTLESARPSHTSQYLCASSETTGPRDEQFFGPGTRLTVL.

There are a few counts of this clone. The CDR3 region has the DNA TGCAGTGCCCATTCCTCCTACGAGCAGTACTTC. Amino acids: CSAHSSYEQYF. This sequence joins TRBV20-1 and TRBJ2-7; D is undetermined. V shed 6 bases and J shed 0 bases, with 6 bases lying between them. There are 11 residues in the CDR3. Germline-derived CDR1 and CDR2 are DFQATT and SNEGSKA (reference sequence).

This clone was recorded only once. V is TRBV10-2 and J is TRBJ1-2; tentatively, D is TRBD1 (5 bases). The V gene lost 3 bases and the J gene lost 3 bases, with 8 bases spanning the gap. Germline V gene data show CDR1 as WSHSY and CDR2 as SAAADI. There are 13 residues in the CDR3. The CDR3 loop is CASSEPTDYGYTF. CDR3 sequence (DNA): TGCGCCAGCAGTGAACCGACAGACTATGGCTACACCTTC.

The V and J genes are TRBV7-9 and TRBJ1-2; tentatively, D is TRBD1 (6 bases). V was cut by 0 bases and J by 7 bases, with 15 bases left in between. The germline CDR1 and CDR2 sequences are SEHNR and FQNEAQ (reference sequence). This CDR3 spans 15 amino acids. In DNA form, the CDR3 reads TGTGCCAGCAGCTTAGCTCTGGACAGCGTTATTGGCTACACCTTC. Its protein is CASSLALDSVIGYTF.

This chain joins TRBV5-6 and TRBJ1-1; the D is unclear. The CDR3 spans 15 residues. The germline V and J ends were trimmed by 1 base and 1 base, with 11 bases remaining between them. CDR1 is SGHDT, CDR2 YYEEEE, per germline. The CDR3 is CASSLFDAGNTEAFF. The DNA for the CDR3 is TGTGCCAGCAGCTTGTTCGACGCAGGGAACACTGAAGCTTTCTTT.

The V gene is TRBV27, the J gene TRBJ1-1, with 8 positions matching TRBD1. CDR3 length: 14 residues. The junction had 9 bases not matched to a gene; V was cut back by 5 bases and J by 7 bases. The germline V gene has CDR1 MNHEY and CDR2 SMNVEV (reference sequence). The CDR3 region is CASSPSGTGGEAFF. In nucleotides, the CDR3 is TGTGCCAGCAGTCCTAGCGGGACAGGCGGTGAAGCTTTCTTT.

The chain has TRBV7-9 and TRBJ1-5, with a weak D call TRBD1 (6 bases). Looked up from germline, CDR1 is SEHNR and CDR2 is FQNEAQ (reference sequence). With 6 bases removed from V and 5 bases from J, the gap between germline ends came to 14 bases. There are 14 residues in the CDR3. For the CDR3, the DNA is TGTGCCAGCAGATCGGACAGCCTCTATCAGCCCCAGCATTTT. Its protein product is CASRSDSLYQPQHF.